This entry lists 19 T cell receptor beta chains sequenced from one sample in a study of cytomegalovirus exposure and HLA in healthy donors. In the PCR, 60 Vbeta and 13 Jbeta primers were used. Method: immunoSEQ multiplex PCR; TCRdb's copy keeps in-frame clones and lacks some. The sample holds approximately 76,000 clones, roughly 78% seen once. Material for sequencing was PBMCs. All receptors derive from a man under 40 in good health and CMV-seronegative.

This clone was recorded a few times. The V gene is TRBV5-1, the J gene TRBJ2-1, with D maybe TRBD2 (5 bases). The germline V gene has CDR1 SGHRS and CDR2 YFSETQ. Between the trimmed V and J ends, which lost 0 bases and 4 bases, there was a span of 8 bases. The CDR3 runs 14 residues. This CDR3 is CASSLVRDYNEQFF. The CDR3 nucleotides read TGCGCCAGCAGCTTGGTTCGGGATTACAATGAGCAGTTCTTC.

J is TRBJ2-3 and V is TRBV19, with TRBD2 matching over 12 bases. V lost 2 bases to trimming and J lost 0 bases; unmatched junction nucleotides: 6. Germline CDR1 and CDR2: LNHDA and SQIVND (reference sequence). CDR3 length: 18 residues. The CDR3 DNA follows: TGTGCCAGTAGTATATCGGCTAGCGGGAGGGGTAGCACAGATACGCAGTATTTT. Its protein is CASSISASGRGSTDTQYF.

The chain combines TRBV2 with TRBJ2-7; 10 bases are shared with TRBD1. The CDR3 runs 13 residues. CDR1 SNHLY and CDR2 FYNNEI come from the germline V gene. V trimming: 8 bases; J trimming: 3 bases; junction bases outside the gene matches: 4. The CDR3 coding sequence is TGTGCCAGCGGGGGGACAGGGGTCTACGAGCAGTACTTC. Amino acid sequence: CASGGTGVYEQYF.

CDR3 coding DNA: TGTGCCAGCAGTGTCAAAGAGACCCAGTACTTC. Translated: CASSVKETQYF. V gene TRBV5-4 combines with J gene TRBJ2-5; no firm D call. The CDR3 is made up of 11 amino acids. The V gene lost 5 bases and the J gene lost 3 bases, with 5 bases spanning the gap. Germline V CDR1 and CDR2: SGHNT, YYREEE (reference sequence).

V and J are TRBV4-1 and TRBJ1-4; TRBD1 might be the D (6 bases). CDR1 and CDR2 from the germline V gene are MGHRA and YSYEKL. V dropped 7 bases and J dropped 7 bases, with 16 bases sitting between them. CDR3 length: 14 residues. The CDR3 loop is CASNYRVEGEKLFF. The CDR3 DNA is TGCGCCAGCAACTACAGGGTAGAAGGTGAAAAACTGTTTTTT.

CDR3 residues: CASSDYPNTGELFF. The CDR3 coding sequence is TGTGCCAGTAGCGACTACCCGAACACCGGGGAGCTGTTTTTT. V gene TRBV19 combines with J gene TRBJ2-2, with D maybe TRBD2 (5 bases). The CDR3 totals 14 residues. CDR1 LNHDA and CDR2 SQIVND come from the germline V gene (reference sequence). Between the trimmed V and J ends, which lost 6 bases and 0 bases, there was a span of 8 bases.

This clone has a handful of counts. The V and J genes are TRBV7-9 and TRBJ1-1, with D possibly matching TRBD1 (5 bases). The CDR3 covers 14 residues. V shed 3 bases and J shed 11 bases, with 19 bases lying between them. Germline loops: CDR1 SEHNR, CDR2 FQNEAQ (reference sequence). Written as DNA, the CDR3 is TGTGCCAGCAGCTTCGTTCAGGGTCGCCCCTCGGCTTTCTTT. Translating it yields CASSFVQGRPSAFF.

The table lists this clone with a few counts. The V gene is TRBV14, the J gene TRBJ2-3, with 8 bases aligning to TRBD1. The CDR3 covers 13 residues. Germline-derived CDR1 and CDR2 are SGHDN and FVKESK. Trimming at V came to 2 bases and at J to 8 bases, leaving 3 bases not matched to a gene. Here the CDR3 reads CASSQLQGGTQYF. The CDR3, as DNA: TGTGCCAGCAGCCAATTACAGGGGGGTACGCAGTATTTT.

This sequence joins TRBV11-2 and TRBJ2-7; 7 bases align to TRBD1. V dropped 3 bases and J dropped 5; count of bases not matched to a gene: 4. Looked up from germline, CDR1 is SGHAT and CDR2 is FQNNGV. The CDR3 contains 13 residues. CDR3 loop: CASSFYRGDEQYF. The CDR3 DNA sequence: TGTGCCAGCAGCTTTTACAGGGGCGACGAGCAGTACTTC.

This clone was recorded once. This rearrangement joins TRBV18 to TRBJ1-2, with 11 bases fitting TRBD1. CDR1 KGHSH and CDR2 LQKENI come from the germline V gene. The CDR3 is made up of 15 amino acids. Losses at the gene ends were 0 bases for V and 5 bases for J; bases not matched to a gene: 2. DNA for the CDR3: TGTGCCAGCTCACCACCGGGGACAGGGGGATATGGCTACACCTTC. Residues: CASSPPGTGGYGYTF.

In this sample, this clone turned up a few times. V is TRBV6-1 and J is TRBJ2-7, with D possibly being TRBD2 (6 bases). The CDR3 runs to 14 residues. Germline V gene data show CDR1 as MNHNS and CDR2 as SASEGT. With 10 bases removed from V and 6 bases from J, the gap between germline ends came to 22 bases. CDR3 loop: CATSTGAGVGEQYF. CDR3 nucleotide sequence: TGTGCCACCTCCACGGGAGCGGGTGTGGGCGAGCAGTACTTC.

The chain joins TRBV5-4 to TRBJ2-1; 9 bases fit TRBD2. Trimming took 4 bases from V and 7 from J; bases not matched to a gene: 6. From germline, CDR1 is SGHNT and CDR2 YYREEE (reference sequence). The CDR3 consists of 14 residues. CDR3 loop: CASSRLADLNEQFF. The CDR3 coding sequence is TGTGCCAGCAGCCGACTAGCGGACTTGAATGAGCAGTTCTTC.

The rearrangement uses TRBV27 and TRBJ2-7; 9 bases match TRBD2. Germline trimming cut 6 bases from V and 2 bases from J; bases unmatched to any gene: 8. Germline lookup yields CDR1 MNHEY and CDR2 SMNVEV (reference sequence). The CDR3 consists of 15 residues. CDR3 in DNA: TGTGCCAGCAGCCGACGACTAGCGGCCACCTACGAGCAGTACTTC. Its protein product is CASSRRLAATYEQYF.

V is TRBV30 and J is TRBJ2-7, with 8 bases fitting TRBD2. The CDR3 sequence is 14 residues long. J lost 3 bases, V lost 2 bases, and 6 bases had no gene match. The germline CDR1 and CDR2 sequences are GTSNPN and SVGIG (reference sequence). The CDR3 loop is CAWSLSGMIYEQYF. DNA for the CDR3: TGTGCCTGGAGTCTTAGCGGGATGATCTACGAGCAGTACTTC. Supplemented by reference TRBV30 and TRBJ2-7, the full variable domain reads SQTIHQWPATLVQPVGSPLSLECTVEGTSNPNLYWYRQAAGRGLQLLFYSVGIGQISSEVPQNLSASRPQDRQFILSSKKLLLSDSGFYLCAWSLSGMIYEQYFGPGTRLTVT.

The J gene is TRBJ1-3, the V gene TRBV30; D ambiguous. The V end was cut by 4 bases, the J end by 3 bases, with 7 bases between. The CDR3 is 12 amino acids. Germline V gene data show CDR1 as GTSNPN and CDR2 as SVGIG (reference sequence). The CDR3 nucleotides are TGTGCCTGGAAACTGGTTGGAAACACCATATATTTT. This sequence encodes CAWKLVGNTIYF.

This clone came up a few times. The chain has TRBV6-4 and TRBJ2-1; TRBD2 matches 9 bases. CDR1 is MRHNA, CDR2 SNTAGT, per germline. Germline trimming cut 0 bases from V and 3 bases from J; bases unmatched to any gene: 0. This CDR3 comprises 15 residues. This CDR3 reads CASSDSTSGYNEQFF. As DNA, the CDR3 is TGTGCCAGCAGTGACTCGACTAGCGGCTACAATGAGCAGTTCTTC.

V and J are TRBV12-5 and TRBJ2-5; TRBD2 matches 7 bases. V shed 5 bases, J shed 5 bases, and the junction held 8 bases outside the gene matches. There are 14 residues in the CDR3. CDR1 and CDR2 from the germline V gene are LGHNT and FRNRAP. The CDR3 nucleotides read TGTGCTAGTGGTGGGGGGGGGTCGAGGGAGACCCAGTACTTC. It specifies CASGGGGSRETQYF.

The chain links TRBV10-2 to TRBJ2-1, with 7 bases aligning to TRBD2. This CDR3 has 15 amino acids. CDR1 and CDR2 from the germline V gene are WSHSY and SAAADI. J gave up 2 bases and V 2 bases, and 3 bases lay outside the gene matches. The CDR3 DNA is TGCGCCAGCAGTGAGGTGGGAGGGCCCTACAATGAGCAGTTCTTC. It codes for CASSEVGGPYNEQFF.

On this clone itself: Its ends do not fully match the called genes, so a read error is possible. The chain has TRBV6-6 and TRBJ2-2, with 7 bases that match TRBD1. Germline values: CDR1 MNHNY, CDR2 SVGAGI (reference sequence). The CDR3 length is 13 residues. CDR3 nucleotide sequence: TGTGCCAGCAGCTACTGGGACAGCGGGGAGCTGTTTTTT. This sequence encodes CASSYWDSGELFF.